This passage covers 10 T cell receptor beta chains from one sample sequenced in a study of low-dose radiotherapy and immunotherapy resistance in tumors. Both TCRalpha and TCRbeta chains were reverse transcribed with V-gene-specific primers. It was with a constant-region primer and a V-primer adapter that TCRs were amplified over roughly 18 PCR cycles. TCRdb recomputed calls from the reads with MiXCR, one row per CDR3 protein. The repertoire holds around 13,000 distinct CDR3 sequences, with 60% as singletons. All receptors come from a human donor with advanced metastatic prostate, ovarian, gallbladder or colorectal cancer (not recorded which). This table probably holds off-target reads from a library built for another chain.

CDR3: CASSSRDRNTEAFF. The CDR3, as DNA: TGTGCCAGCAGCTCAAGGGACAGGAACACTGAAGCTTTCTTT. This sequence joins TRBV7-2 and TRBJ1-1; 7 bases agree with TRBD1. This CDR3 has 14 residues. CDR1 is SGHTA and CDR2 is FQGNSA in the germline V gene. Trimming at V came to 4 bases and at J to 1 base, leaving 3 bases not matched to a gene. Full variable domain (rest looked up from reference TRBV7-2 and TRBJ1-1): GAGVSQSPSNKVTEKGKDVELRCDPISGHTALYWYRQSLGQGLEFLIYFQGNSAPDKSGLPSDRFSAERTGGSVSTLTIQRTQQEDSAVYLCASSSRDRNTEAFFGQGTRLTVV.

V and J are TRBV2 and TRBJ1-2; D gene ambiguous. Per germline, CDR1 SNHLY and CDR2 FYNNEI. CDR3 size: 13 residues. The V end was cut by 2 bases, the J end by 12 bases, with 16 bases between. CDR3 loop: CASSERSEGKNTF. Here the CDR3 DNA reads TGTGCCAGCAGTGAAAGATCGGAGGGCAAGAACACCTTC.

The chain joins TRBV6-6 to TRBJ1-3, with 7 bases aligning to TRBD1. CDR1 is MNHNY, CDR2 SVGAGI, per germline (reference sequence). Trimming at V came to 6 bases and at J to 0 bases, leaving 2 bases not matched to a gene. This CDR3 spans 14 amino acids. DNA of the CDR3: TGTGCCAGCAGCCACAGGGGCTCTGGAAACACCATATATTTT. Residues: CASSHRGSGNTIYF.

V gene TRBV28 combines with J gene TRBJ2-3; 7 bases are a match to TRBD2. Trimming at V came to 2 bases and at J to 1 base, leaving 6 bases not matched to a gene. The CDR3 spans 16 residues. CDR1 is MDHEN and CDR2 is SYDVKM in the germline V gene. The CDR3 protein is CASSLGGGAGTDTQYF. DNA for the CDR3: TGTGCCAGCAGTTTAGGGGGGGGTGCCGGCACAGATACGCAGTATTTT.

A few counts support this clonotype. The V gene is TRBV18, the J gene TRBJ1-1, with a weak D call TRBD1 (5 bases). The V gene lost 6 bases and the J gene lost 5 bases, with 16 bases spanning the gap. Germline V gives CDR1 KGHSH, CDR2 LQKENI. There are 14 residues in the CDR3. For the CDR3, the DNA is TGTGCCAGCTCCCCTCTTTCAGGGTCGACTGAAGCTTTCTTT. It translates to CASSPLSGSTEAFF.

V gene TRBV10-2 combines with J gene TRBJ2-5, with no clear D. This CDR3 is 14 amino acids long. V was cut by 4 bases and J by 4 bases, with 13 bases left in between. The germline CDR1 and CDR2 sequences are WSHSY and SAAADI. CDR3 protein: CASSVSGWGETQYF. The CDR3 DNA is TGCGCCAGCAGTGTCTCCGGGTGGGGAGAGACCCAGTACTTC.

The chain joins TRBV3-1 to TRBJ1-3; D possibly corresponds to TRBD1 (6 bases). The germline CDR1 and CDR2 sequences are LGHDT and YNNKEL (reference sequence). The CDR3 totals 15 residues. Trimming removed 4 bases from V and 14 bases from J, with 24 bases in between. The CDR3 region has the DNA TGTGCCAGCAGCCCCCAAGGAAAGGGGGGGCTCTTCGTATATTTT. Translation: CASSPQGKGGLFVYF.

The chain employs TRBV6-6 and TRBJ2-1; 12 nucleotides match TRBD2. Trimming took 5 bases from V and 6 from J; bases not matched to a gene: 5. Germline-derived CDR1 and CDR2 are MNHNY and SVGAGI (reference sequence). This CDR3 region has 15 residues. CDR3 DNA: TGTGCCAGCAGTGAAGCTAGCGGGGGGGCCAATGAGCAGTTCTTC. It translates to CASSEASGGANEQFF.

The genes are TRBV20-1 and TRBJ2-3; D tentatively fits TRBD1 or TRBD2 (6 bases each). The CDR3 is 14 amino acids. Per the germline V gene, CDR1 is DFQATT and CDR2 is SNEGSKA (reference sequence). DNA of the CDR3: TGCAGGGGGGTGGGGGGCGCAGGCACAGATACGCAGTATTTT. It encodes CRGVGGAGTDTQYF.

The chain has TRBV5-3 and TRBJ2-1; 11 bases map to TRBD2. TRBV5-3 is flagged as an ORF with uncertain function. Losses at the gene ends were 8 bases for V and 3 bases for J; bases not matched to a gene: 7. CDR3 length: 15 amino acids. The CDR3 DNA follows: TGTGCCAGCAGTTCTAGCGGGGGGATCTACAATGAGCAGTTCTTC. As protein: CASSSSGGIYNEQFF.